Shown below are 12 T cell receptor beta chains from a single sample sequenced in a study of human T cells and chemical hapten exposure. TCRdb itself ran the RACE reads through MiXCR, one entry per CDR3 protein. The sample includes 55,000 to 75,000 distinct CDR3 sequences, around an eighth of them seen just once. Time point reported: patch test 3, about 24 weeks after DPC sensitization. Specified treatment: therapeutic diphenylcyclopropenone sensitization with weekly scalp DPC. This specimen consisted of whole blood, obtained in connection with sensitization to the hapten diphenylcyclopropenone (DPC). The receptors were sampled from a man younger than 40 with alopecia areata. Some clones in this sample may be carry-over from other donors' samples.

V and J are TRBV6-1 and TRBJ1-5; 9 bases match TRBD1. The CDR3 is 16 residues long. Germline-derived CDR1 and CDR2 are MNHNS and SASEGT. Unmatched junction bases numbered 6, after V lost 2 bases and J lost 4 bases. The CDR3 DNA sequence: TGTGCCAGCAGTGAAATCTACGGGACAGGGAATCAGCCCCAGCATTTT. This encodes CASSEIYGTGNQPQHF.

This clonotype was seen more than once but under ten times. The gene calls are TRBV12-3 or TRBV12-4 and TRBJ1-1; TRBD1 agrees at 7 bases. The CDR3 is made up of 13 amino acids. J gave up 7 bases and V 5 bases, and 7 bases lay outside the gene matches. The CDR3 loop is CASSTGARGEAFF. The CDR3 bases are TGTGCCAGCAGTACAGGGGCGCGGGGTGAAGCTTTCTTT.

This clonotype has at least ten counts. V and J are TRBV6-5 and TRBJ1-1; the D gene is possibly TRBD1 (5 bases). The CDR3 extends over 17 amino acids. Germline CDR1 MNHEY, CDR2 SVGAGI. The V end lost 6 bases, the J end lost 1 base, and 21 bases lay between the germline ends. CDR3: CASSFRGFGGANTEAFF. The CDR3 DNA reads as TGTGCCAGCAGCTTCCGGGGGTTTGGAGGGGCGAACACTGAAGCTTTCTTT.

The genes are TRBV4-1 and TRBJ2-7; D gene unclear. CDR3 length equals 15 residues. CDR1 MGHRA and CDR2 YSYEKL come from the germline V gene. Trimming stripped 1 base from V and 2 bases from J, with 12 bases between. CDR3 sequence: CASSQGVQWAYEQYF. The CDR3 nucleotides read TGCGCCAGCAGCCAAGGGGTCCAATGGGCCTACGAGCAGTACTTC.

This clonotype was observed at least ten times. The CDR3 DNA reads as TGCGCCAGCAGCTTGGGACAGGTTACCAACGAGCAGTACTTC. Encoded protein: CASSLGQVTNEQYF. The chain recombines TRBV5-1 with TRBJ2-7; possibly TRBD1 for D (6 bases). Trimming left V 0 bases short and J 5 bases short, with 12 bases between. The V gene's germline CDR1 is SGHRS and CDR2 YFSETQ. The CDR3 has 14 residues.

This clonotype has at least ten counts. The gene calls are TRBV20-1 and TRBJ2-4, with a tentative D call TRBD2 (5 bases). V gave up 3 bases and J gave up 3 bases, with 15 bases separating them. This CDR3 is 15 amino acids long. Germline loops: CDR1 DFQATT, CDR2 SNEGSKA (reference sequence). In nucleotides, the CDR3 is TGCAGTGCTAGTTTCAGAGGAGGTGTCAAAAACATTCAGTACTTC. This sequence encodes CSASFRGGVKNIQYF.

By its share, this clonotype is medium-sized. The genes are TRBV6-2 or TRBV6-3 and TRBJ1-1; D ambiguous. CDR3 length equals 14 residues. The germline V and J ends were trimmed by 0 bases and 4 bases, with 9 bases remaining between them. CDR1 MNHEY and CDR2 SVGEGT come from the germline V gene. The CDR3 nucleotides read TGTGCCAGCAGTTACTCTGAGGTTCGCACTGAAGCTTTCTTT. It yields the protein CASSYSEVRTEAFF.

This clonotype was seen only a few times. The rearrangement joins TRBV11-3 to TRBJ1-1; possibly TRBD1 for D (5 bases). This CDR3 has 14 residues. Per the germline V gene, CDR1 is SGHNT and CDR2 is YENEEA. CDR3 DNA: TGTGCGTACTACGGGACCCAGAGGAACACTGAAGCTTTCTTT. This encodes CAYYGTQRNTEAFF.

This chain joins TRBV7-2 and TRBJ1-2; unclear D gene. Germline V gene sequence: CDR1 SGHTA, CDR2 FQGNSA. The CDR3 has 12 residues. Trimming removed 4 bases at V and 8 bases at J, with 11 bases between. CDR3 bases: TGTGCCAGCAGCTCTTTATCCGGCGGCTACACCTTC. This encodes CASSSLSGGYTF.

The gene calls are TRBV7-2 and TRBJ2-2; weak D call: TRBD1 (6 bases). Trimming pared 6 bases from V and 6 bases from J, leaving 14 bases between. This CDR3 comprises 14 residues. The germline V gene has CDR1 SGHTA and CDR2 FQGNSA. The CDR3: CASSSQQGSGELFF. Written as DNA, the CDR3 is TGTGCCAGCAGTTCTCAACAGGGATCCGGGGAGCTGTTTTTT. Full variable domain (missing parts from reference TRBV7-2 and TRBJ2-2): GAGVSQSPSNKVTEKGKDVELRCDPISGHTALYWYRQSLGQGLEFLIYFQGNSAPDKSGLPSDRFSAERTGGSVSTLTIQRTQQEDSAVYLCASSSQQGSGELFFGEGSRLTVL.

Only a few counts were recorded for this clonotype. The genes are TRBV9 and TRBJ1-3; D gene ambiguous. The CDR3 spans 16 residues. Germline assignment: CDR1 SGDLS and CDR2 YYNGEE. The V and J ends lost 0 bases and 2 bases respectively, with 12 bases between them. The CDR3: CASSVEPQEAGNTIYF. The CDR3 DNA reads as TGTGCCAGCAGCGTAGAACCCCAGGAAGCTGGAAACACCATATATTTT.

The rearrangement links TRBV3-1 to TRBJ2-3, with TRBD2 identical over 10 bases. The CDR3 covers 16 residues. Germline assignment: CDR1 LGHDT and CDR2 YNNKEL (reference sequence). Losses at the gene ends were 4 bases for V and 0 bases for J; bases not matched to a gene: 4. The CDR3 sequence: CASSPQRGGSTDTQYF. DNA of the CDR3: TGTGCCAGCAGCCCCCAGCGGGGGGGTAGCACAGATACGCAGTATTTT.